These 10 T cell receptor beta chains originate from one sample sequenced in a study of shared clonotypes between healthy human individuals. Only in-frame clones appear in the TCRdb table, and some are missing; sequencing was by immunoSEQ multiplex PCR. The top ten clones hold over 0.12% of a sample with 2 million to 3 million clones, 90% to 95% of them seen once. Sequencing was performed on naive CD4+ T cells sorted from blood. Subset given: CD45RA+ positively selected. These receptors all stem from a man aged 18-30 years in good health.

In its sample, this clone was seen once. This chain joins TRBV11-2 and TRBJ1-1, with D uncertain. Between the trimmed V and J ends, which lost 1 base and 0 bases, there was a span of 6 bases. The germline CDR1 and CDR2 sequences are SGHAT and FQNNGV. The CDR3 is made up of 14 amino acids. CDR3 sequence reads: CASSLVAVNTEAFF. DNA for the CDR3: TGTGCCAGCAGCTTAGTTGCCGTGAACACTGAAGCTTTCTTT.

The V call is TRBV28, the J call TRBJ2-5, with D maybe TRBD1 (5 bases). CDR1 and CDR2 (germline): MDHEN, SYDVKM. Trimming removed 5 bases from V and 3 bases from J, with 22 bases in between. This CDR3 spans 17 amino acids. The CDR3 here is CASSPRAARSPEETQYF. The CDR3 nucleotides read TGTGCCAGCAGTCCCAGGGCAGCCCGAAGCCCTGAAGAGACCCAGTACTTC.

The chain uses TRBV7-2 and TRBJ2-3; unclear D gene. Trimming pared 2 bases from V and 2 bases from J, leaving 14 bases between. The CDR3 length is 16 residues. In germline, CDR1 is SGHTA, CDR2 FQGNSA. The CDR3 DNA sequence: TGTGCCAGCAGCTTAAATCGTGGTCTACCCACAGATACGCAGTATTTT. Translated: CASSLNRGLPTDTQYF.

The V and J genes are TRBV6-6 and TRBJ1-2; D remains unclear. There are 11 residues in the CDR3. V was clipped by 7 bases and J by 11 bases, with 14 bases between them. Germline assignment: CDR1 MNHNY and CDR2 SVGAGI (reference sequence). DNA for the CDR3: TGTGCCAGCACCAACGGGTGGGGTTACACCTTC. Translation: CASTNGWGYTF.

The chain is built from TRBV5-1 and TRBJ2-2, with 7 positions matching TRBD2. Germline V CDR1 and CDR2: SGHRS, YFSETQ. Unmatched junction bases numbered 11, after V lost 5 bases and J lost 4 bases. This CDR3 is 16 amino acids long. The CDR3 sequence: CASRWRTREVTGELFF. The DNA for the CDR3 is TGCGCCAGCAGGTGGAGGACTAGAGAGGTCACCGGGGAGCTGTTTTTT.

This clone came up once. The CDR3 region has the DNA TGTGCCAGCAGTTTCTCTTCTAGCGGGAGAGGCACAGATACGCAGTATTTT. Encoded protein: CASSFSSSGRGTDTQYF. The chain is built from TRBV27 and TRBJ2-3; 10 positions agree with TRBD2. The CDR3 has 17 residues. Germline loops: CDR1 MNHEY, CDR2 SMNVEV (reference sequence). V shed 3 bases, J shed 1 base, and the junction held 7 bases outside the gene matches.

This chain links TRBV7-9 with TRBJ1-4, with unresolved D. V lost 2 bases to trimming and J lost 11 bases, with 9 bases between them. This CDR3 is built from 12 residues. Germline V gene data show CDR1 as SEHNR and CDR2 as FQNEAQ (reference sequence). CDR3 region: CASSLSEGKLFF. CDR3 DNA sequence: TGTGCCAGCAGCTTATCCGAAGGGAAACTGTTTTTT.

The chain joins TRBV11-2 to TRBJ1-3; the D is unclear. With 5 bases removed from V and 0 bases from J, the gap between germline ends came to 14 bases. CDR3 length equals 16 residues. Per the germline V gene, CDR1 is SGHAT and CDR2 is FQNNGV. The DNA for the CDR3 is TGTGCCAGCAGCCTAGGGTTCTTAAGCTCTGGAAACACCATATATTTT. Its translation: CASSLGFLSSGNTIYF.

This chain connects TRBV30 to TRBJ2-5; 10 nucleotides line up with TRBD1. The closer fit of TRBJ2-7 to the DNA end suggests the J call may be wrong. Per germline, CDR1 GTSNPN and CDR2 SVGIG (reference sequence). This CDR3 comprises 16 residues. CDR3 region: CAWSLRTRTGGYEQYF. The CDR3 DNA reads TGTGCCTGGAGTCTTAGAACACGGACAGGGGGCTACGAGCAGTACTTC.

The chain employs TRBV5-5 and TRBJ1-1; TRBD1 matches at 8 bases. The CDR3 is made up of 16 amino acids. The V segment lost 2 bases and the J segment 0 bases; nucleotides outside the gene matches: 6. Germline CDR1 is SGHKS and CDR2 is YYEKEE (reference sequence). The CDR3 loop is CASSFGQGVLNTEAFF. As DNA, the CDR3 is TGTGCCAGCAGCTTTGGACAGGGCGTTTTGAACACTGAAGCTTTCTTT.